This paragraph reports one T cell receptor (beta chain). This entry comes from a study of response to subunit inactivated influenza vaccine. One entry per CDR3 protein results from TCRdb running MiXCR on the RT-PCR reads. The repertoire has some 600,000 distinct CDR3 sequences, 11% to 15% of them found once; the top ten carry 6% to 9.5%. The origin of this receptor is a man aged 45 to 65 who received an inactivated influenza vaccine. The sample here was PBMCs from blood, taken around two weeks before vaccination.

CDR3 residues: CASNSNRQGNEQFF. CDR3 coding DNA: TGTGCCAGCAACTCTAATCGACAGGGAAATGAGCAGTTCTTC. This chain uses TRBV25-1 with TRBJ2-1; 7 bases agree with TRBD1. The germline CDR1 and CDR2 sequences are MGHDK and SYGVNS. The CDR3 is 14 amino acids. Trimming removed 7 bases from V and 7 bases from J; junction bases left unmatched: 10.